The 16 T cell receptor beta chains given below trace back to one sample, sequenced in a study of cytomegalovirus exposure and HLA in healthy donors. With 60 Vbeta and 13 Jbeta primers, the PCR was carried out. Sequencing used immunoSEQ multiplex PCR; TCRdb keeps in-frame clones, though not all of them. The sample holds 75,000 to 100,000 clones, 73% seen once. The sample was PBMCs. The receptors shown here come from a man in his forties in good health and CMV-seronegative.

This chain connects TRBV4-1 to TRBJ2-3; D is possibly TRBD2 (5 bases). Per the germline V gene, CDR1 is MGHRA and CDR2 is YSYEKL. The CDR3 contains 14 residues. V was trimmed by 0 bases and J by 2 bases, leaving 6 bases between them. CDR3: CASSQEDSTDTQYF. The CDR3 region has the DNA TGCGCCAGCAGCCAAGAGGACTCCACAGATACGCAGTATTTT.

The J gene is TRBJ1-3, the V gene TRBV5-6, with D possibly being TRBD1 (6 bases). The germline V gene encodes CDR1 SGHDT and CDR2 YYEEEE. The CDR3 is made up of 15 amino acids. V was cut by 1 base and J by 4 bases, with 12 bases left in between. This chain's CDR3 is CASSLRGARGNTIYF. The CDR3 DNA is TGTGCCAGCAGCTTGCGGGGGGCGCGGGGAAACACCATATATTTT.

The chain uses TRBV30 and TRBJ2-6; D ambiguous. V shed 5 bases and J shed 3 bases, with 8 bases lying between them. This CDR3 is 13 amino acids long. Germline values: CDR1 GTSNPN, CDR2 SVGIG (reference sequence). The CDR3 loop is CAWRHGGANVLTF. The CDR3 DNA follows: TGTGCCTGGCGACATGGTGGGGCCAACGTCCTGACTTTC.

CDR3 sequence (DNA): TGTGCCAGCAGTTTTTCTGCGGGTGGGACAGACCAAGAGACCCAGTACTTC. It codes for CASSFSAGGTDQETQYF. This chain uses TRBV28 with TRBJ2-5, with TRBD1 identical over 7 bases. This CDR3 has 17 amino acids. V dropped 3 bases and J dropped 0; count of bases not matched to a gene: 10. Germline V gene data show CDR1 as MDHEN and CDR2 as SYDVKM.

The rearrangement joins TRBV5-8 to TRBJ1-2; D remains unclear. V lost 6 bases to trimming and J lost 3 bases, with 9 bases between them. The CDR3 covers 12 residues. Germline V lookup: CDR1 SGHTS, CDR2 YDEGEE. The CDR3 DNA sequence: TGTGCCAGCATCCCCTTCGACTATGGCTACACCTTC. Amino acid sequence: CASIPFDYGYTF.

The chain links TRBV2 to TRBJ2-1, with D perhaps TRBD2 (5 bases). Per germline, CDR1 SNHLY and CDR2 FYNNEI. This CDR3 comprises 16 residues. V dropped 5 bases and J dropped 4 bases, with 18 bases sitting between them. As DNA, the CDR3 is TGTGCCAGCAGTACGCAGCTAGCATCTGCATACAATGAGCAGTTCTTC. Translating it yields CASSTQLASAYNEQFF.

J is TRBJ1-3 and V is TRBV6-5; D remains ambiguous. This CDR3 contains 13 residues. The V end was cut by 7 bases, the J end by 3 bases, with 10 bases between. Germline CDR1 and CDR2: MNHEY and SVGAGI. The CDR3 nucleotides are TGTGCCAGCAAGGAGGGAGGTGGAAACACCATATATTTT. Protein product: CASKEGGGNTIYF.

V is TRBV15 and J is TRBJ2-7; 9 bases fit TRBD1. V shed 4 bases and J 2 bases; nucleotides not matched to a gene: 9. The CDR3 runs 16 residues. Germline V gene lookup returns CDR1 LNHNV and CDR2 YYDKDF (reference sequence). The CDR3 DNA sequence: TGTGCCACCAGCAATCCCCGGGACAGGGAGACCTACGAGCAGTACTTC. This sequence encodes CATSNPRDRETYEQYF.

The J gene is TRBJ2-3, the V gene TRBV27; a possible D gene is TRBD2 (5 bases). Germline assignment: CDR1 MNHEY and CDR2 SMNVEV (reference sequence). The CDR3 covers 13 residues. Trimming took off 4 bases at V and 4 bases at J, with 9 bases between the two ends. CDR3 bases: TGTGCCAGCAGTTCCGGGATCTCAGATACGCAGTATTTT. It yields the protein CASSSGISDTQYF.

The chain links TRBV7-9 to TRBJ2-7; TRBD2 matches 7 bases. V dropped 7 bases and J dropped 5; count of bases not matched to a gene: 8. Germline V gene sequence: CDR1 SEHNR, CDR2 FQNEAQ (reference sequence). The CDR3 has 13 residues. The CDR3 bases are TGTGCCAGCATCGCGGACGGGAGGCACGAGCAGTACTTC. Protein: CASIADGRHEQYF. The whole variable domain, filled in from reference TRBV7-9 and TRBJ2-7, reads DTGVSQNPRHKITKRGQNVTFRCDPISEHNRLYWYRQTLGQGPEFLTYFQNEAQLEKSRLLSDRFSAERPKGSFSTLEIQRTEQGDSAMYLCASIADGRHEQYFGPGTRLTVT.

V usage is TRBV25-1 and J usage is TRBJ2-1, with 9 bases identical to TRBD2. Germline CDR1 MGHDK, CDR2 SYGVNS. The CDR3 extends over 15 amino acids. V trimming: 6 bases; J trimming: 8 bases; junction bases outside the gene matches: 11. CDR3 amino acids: CASSLWRGGPDEQFF. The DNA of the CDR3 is TGTGCCAGCAGCCTCTGGCGGGGGGGCCCTGATGAGCAGTTCTTC.

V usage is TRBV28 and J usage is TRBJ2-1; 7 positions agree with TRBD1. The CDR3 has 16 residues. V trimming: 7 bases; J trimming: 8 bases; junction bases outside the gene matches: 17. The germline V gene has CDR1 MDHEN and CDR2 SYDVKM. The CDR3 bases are TGTGCCAGCAAAGCCCCGAGGGGGCGCGACAATGATGAGCAGTTCTTC. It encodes CASKAPRGRDNDEQFF.

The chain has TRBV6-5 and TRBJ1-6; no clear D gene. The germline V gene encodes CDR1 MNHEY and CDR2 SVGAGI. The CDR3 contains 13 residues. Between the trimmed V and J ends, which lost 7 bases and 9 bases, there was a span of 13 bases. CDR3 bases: TGTGCCAGCACCACGCGGGCCGGTTCACCCCTCCACTTT. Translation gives CASTTRAGSPLHF.

DNA of the CDR3: TGTGCCAGCAGGCCCTTTACAGGGGCCTACGAGCAGTACTTC. Its protein product is CASRPFTGAYEQYF. The chain carries TRBV28 and TRBJ2-7, with 7 bases lining up with TRBD1. J lost 2 bases, V lost 6 bases, and 7 bases had no gene match. The CDR3 contains 14 residues. Per the germline V gene, CDR1 is MDHEN and CDR2 is SYDVKM.

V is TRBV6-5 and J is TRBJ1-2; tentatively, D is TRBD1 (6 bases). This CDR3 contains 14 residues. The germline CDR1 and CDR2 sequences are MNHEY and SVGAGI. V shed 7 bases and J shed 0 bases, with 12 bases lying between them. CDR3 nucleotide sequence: TGTGCCAGCACTCCGGCAGGGGCTAACTATGGCTACACCTTC. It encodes CASTPAGANYGYTF.

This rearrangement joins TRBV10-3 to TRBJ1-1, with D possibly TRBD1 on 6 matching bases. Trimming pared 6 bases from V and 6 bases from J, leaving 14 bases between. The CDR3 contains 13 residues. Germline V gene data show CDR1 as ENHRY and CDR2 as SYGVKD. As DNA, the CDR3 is TGTGCCATCAGAGACAGACAGGCACCTGAAGCTTTCTTT. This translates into CAIRDRQAPEAFF.